The clone carrying this T cell receptor beta chain was detected once. The antigen is unknown. Using immunoSEQ multiplex PCR, the repertoire was profiled, and TCRdb retains in-frame clones only, with some absent. The repertoire has roughly 100,000 clones, 70% to 90% of them found once; the top ten carry under 2%. The entry originates in a study of T cell responses to AZD1222 COVID-19 vaccine. Germline assignment: CDR1 SGHRS and CDR2 YFSETQ. The CDR3 totals 14 residues. Germline trimming cut 0 bases from V and 9 bases from J; bases unmatched to any gene: 7. General study results and limits: AZD1222 recipients seropositive at baseline numbered only six or seven. Regions 160-218 and 743-854 held dominance among vaccine-associated CD4 TCRs, which spanned spike.

V is TRBV5-1 and J is TRBJ2-5, with TRBD2 matching 8 bases. Here the sequenced sample was peripheral blood, taken on day 0 of AZD1222 vaccination. The clonotype originates from an adult in good health. The CDR3 nucleotides are TGCGCCAGCAGCTTGGTACCCTCCGGGGGGGCCCAGTACTTC. As protein: CASSLVPSGGAQYF.